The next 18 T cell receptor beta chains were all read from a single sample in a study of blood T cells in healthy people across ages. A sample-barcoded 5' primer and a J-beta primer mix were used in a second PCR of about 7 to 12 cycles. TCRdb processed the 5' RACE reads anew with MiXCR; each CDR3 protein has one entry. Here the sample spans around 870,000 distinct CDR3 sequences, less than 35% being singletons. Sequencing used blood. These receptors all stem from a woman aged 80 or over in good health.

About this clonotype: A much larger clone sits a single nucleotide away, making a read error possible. The CDR3 loop is CATAPRTGTQYF. The CDR3 DNA reads as TGTGCCACCGCCCCCAGGACAGGTACGCAGTATTTT. This chain joins TRBV6-2 or TRBV6-3 and TRBJ2-3, with 7 nucleotides matching TRBD1. This CDR3 is built from 12 residues. From germline, CDR1 is MNHEY and CDR2 SVGEGT.

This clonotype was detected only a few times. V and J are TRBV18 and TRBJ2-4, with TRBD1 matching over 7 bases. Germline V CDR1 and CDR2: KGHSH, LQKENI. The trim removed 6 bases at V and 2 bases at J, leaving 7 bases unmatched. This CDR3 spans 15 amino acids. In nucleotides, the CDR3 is TGTGCCAGCTCGCCAGGGGGTATCTCCAAAAACATTCAGTACTTC. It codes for CASSPGGISKNIQYF.

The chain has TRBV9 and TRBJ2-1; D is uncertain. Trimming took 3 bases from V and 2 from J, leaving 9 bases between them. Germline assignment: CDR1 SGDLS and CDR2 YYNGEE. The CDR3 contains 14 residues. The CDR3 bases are TGTGCCAGCAGCGAGGACCCCACCTACAATGAGCAGTTCTTC. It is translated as CASSEDPTYNEQFF.

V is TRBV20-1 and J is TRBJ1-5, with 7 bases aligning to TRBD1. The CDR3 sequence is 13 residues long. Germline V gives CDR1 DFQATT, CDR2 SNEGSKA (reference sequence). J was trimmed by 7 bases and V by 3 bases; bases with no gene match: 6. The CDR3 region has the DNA TGCAGTGCTAGCCCGCAGGGGGACCAGCCCCAGCATTTT. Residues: CSASPQGDQPQHF.

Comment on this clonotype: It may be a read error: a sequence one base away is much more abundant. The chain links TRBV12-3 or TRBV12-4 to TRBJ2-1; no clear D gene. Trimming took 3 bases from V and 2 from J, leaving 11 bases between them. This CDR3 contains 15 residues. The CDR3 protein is CASSLTLTTYNEQFF. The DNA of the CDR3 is TGTGCCAGCAGTTTGACCCTTACGACCTACAATGAGCAGTTCTTC.

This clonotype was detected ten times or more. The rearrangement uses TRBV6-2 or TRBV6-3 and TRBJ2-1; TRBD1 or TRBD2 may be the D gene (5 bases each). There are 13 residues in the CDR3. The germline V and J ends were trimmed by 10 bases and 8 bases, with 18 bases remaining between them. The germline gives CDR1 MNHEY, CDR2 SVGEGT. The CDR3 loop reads CATHGDGYYEQFF. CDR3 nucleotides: TGTGCCACCCACGGGGACGGTTATTATGAGCAGTTCTTC.

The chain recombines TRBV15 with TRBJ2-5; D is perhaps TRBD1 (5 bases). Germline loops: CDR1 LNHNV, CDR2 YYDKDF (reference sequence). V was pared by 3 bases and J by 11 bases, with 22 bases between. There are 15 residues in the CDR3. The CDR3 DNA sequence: TGTGCCACCAGCAGGACCGGACAAGGGGCGGAAGAGCAGTACTTC. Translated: CATSRTGQGAEEQYF. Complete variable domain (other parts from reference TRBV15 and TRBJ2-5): DAMVIQNPRYQVTQFGKPVTLSCSQTLNHNVMYWYQQKSSQAPKLLFHYYDKDFNNEADTPDNFQSRRPNTSFCFLDIRSPGLGDTAMYLCATSRTGQGAEEQYFGPGTRLLVL.

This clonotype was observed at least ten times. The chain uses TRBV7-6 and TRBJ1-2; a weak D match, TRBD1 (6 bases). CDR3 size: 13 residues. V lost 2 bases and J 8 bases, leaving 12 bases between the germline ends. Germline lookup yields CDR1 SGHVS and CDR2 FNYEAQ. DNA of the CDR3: TGTGCCAGCAGCTTACCAGGGGAGTTAGGCTACACCTTC. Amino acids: CASSLPGELGYTF. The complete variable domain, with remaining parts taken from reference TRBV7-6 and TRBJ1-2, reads GAGVSQSPRYKVTKRGQDVALRCDPISGHVSLYWYRQALGQGPEFLTYFNYEAQQDKSGLPNDRFSAERPEGSISTLTIQRTEQRDSAMYRCASSLPGELGYTFGSGTRLTVV.

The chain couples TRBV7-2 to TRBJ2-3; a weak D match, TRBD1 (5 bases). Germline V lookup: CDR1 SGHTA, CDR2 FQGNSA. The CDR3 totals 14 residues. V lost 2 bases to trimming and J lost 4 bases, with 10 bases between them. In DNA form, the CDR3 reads TGTGCCAGCAGCTTAAGGGGATCACCAGATACGCAGTATTTT. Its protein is CASSLRGSPDTQYF.

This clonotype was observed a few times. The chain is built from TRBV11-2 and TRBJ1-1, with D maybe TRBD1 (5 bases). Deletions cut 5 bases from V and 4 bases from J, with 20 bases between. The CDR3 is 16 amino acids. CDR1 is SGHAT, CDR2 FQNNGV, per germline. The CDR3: CASSISKKGSATEAFF. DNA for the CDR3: TGTGCCAGCAGCATAAGTAAAAAGGGGTCTGCCACTGAAGCTTTCTTT.

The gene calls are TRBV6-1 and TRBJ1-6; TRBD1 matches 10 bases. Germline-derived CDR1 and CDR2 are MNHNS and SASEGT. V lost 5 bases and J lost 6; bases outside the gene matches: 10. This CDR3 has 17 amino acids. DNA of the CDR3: TGTGCCAGCAGTAGACAGGGGGCACGGGGTGGTAATTCACCCCTCCACTTT. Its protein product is CASSRQGARGGNSPLHF.

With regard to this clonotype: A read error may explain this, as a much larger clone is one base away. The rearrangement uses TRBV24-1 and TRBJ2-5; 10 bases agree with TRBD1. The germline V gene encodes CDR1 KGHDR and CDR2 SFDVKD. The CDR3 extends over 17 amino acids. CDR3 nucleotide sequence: TGTGCCACCAGTGATCGGACCGGGACAGGGGCCCCCGAGACCCCGTACTTC. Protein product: CATSDRTGTGAPETPYF.

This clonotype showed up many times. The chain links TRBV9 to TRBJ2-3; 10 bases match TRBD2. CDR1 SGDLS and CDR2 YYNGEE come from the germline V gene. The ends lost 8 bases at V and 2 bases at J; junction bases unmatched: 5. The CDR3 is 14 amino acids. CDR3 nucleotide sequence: TGTGCCAGTTGTAGCGGGGGGCACACAGATACGCAGTATTTT. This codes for CASCSGGHTDTQYF.

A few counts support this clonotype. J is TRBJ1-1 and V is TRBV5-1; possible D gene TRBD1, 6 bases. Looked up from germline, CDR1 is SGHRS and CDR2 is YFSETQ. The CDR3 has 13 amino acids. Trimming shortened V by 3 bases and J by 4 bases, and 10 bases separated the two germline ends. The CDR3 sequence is CASSSGQITEAFF. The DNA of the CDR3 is TGCGCCAGCAGCTCAGGACAGATCACTGAAGCTTTCTTT.

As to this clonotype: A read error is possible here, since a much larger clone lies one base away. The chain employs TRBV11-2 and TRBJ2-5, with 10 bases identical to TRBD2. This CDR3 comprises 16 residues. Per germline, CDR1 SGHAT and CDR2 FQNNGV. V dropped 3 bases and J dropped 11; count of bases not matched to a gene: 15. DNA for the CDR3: TGTGCCAGCAGCTTCTTAGCGGGGGGCGGGAGGAATGAGCAGTACTTC. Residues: CASSFLAGGGRNEQYF.

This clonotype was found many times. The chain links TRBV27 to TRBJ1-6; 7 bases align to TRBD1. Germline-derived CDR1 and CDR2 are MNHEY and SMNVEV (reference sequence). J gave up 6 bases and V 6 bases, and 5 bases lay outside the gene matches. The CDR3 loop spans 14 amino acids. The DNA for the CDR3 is TGTGCCAGCAGCAGGGACAGAACTAATTCACCCCTCCACTTT. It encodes CASSRDRTNSPLHF.

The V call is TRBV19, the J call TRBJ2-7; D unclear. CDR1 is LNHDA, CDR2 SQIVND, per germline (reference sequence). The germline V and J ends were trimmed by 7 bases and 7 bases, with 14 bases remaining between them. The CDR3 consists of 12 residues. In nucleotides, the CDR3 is TGTGCCAGTATCGGCAGAACCCGGGAGCAGTACTTC. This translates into CASIGRTREQYF.

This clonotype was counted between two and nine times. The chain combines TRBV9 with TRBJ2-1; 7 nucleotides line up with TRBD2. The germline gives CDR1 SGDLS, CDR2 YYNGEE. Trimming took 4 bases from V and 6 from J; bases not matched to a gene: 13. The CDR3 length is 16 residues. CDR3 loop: CASSPSGRAVANEQFF. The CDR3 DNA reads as TGTGCCAGCAGCCCTAGCGGTAGGGCAGTTGCCAATGAGCAGTTCTTC. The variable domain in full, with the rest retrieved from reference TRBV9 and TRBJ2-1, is DSGVTQTPKHLITATGQRVTLRCSPRSGDLSVYWYQQSLDQGLQFLIQYYNGEERAKGNILERFSAQQFPDLHSELNLSSLELGDSALYFCASSPSGRAVANEQFFGPGTRLTVL.